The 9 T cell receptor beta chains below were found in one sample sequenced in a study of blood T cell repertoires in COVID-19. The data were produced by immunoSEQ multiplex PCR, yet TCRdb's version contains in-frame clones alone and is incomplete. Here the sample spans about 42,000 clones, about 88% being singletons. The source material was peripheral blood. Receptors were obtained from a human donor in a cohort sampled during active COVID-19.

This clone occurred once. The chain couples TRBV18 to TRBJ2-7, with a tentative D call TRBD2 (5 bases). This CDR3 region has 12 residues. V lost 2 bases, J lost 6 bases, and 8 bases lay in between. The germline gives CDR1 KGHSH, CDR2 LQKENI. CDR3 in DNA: TGTGCCAGCTCACCAGAGGGCCGCGAGCAGTACTTC. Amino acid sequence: CASSPEGREQYF.

The CDR3 nucleotides are TGTGCCAGCAGCTTAGTAGAAGGGCGAGGGCTCGAGCAGTACTTC. Translation: CASSLVEGRGLEQYF. The rearrangement joins TRBV7-8 to TRBJ2-7; D might be TRBD2 (5 bases). Germline assignment: CDR1 SGHVS and CDR2 FQNEAQ. This CDR3 is 15 amino acids long. V was pared by 1 base and J by 6 bases, with 16 bases between.

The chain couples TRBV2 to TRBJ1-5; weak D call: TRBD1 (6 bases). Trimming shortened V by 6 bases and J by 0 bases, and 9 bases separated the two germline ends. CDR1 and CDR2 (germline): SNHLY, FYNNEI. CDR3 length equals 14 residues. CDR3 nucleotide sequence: TGTGCCAGCAGCGTACAGGGTAGCAATCAGCCCCAGCATTTT. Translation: CASSVQGSNQPQHF.

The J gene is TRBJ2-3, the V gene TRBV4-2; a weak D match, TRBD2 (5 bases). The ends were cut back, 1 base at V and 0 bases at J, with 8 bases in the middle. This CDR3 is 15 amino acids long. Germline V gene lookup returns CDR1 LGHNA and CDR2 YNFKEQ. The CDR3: CASSQAGYSTDTQYF. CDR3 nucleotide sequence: TGTGCCAGCAGCCAAGCGGGGTATAGCACAGATACGCAGTATTTT.

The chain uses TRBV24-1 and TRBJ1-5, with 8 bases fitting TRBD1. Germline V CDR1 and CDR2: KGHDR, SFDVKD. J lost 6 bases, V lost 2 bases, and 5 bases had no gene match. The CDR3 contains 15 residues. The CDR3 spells CATSDSTGGGQPQHF. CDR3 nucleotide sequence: TGTGCCACCAGTGATTCAACAGGGGGTGGTCAGCCCCAGCATTTT.

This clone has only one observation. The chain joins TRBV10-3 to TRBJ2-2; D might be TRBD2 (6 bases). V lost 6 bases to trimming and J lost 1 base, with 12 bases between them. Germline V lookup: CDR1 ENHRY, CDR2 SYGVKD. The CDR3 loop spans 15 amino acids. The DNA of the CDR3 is TGTGCCATCAGGGGGGAGGTGGGGAACACCGGGGAGCTGTTTTTT. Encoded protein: CAIRGEVGNTGELFF.

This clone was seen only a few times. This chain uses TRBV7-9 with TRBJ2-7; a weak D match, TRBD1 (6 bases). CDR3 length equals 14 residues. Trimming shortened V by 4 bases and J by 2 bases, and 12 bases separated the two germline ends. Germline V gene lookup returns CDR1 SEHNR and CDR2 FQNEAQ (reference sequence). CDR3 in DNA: TGTGCCAGCAGCTCTGGGGACACGACCTACGAGCAGTACTTC. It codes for CASSSGDTTYEQYF.

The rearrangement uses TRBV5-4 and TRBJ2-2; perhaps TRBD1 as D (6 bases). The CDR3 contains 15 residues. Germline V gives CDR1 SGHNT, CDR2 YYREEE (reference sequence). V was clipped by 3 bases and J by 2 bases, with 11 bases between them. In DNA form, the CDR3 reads TGTGCCAGCAGCTCCCCGGGACACAACACCGGGGAGCTGTTTTTT. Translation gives CASSSPGHNTGELFF. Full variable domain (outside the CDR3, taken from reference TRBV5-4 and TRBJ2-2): ETGVTQSPTHLIKTRGQQVTLRCSSQSGHNTVSWYQQALGQGPQFIFQYYREEENGRGNFPPRFSGLQFPNYSSELNVNALELDDSALYLCASSSPGHNTGELFFGEGSRLTVL.

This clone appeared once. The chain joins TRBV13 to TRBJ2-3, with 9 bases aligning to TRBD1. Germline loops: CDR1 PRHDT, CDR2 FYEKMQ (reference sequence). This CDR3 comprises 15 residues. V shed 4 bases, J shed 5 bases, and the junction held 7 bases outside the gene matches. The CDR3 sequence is CASSSGTGRGDTQYF. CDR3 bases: TGTGCCAGCAGCTCGGGGACAGGGAGGGGAGATACGCAGTATTTT. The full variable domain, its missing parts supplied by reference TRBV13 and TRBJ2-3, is AAGVIQSPRHLIKEKRETATLKCYPIPRHDTVYWYQQGPGQDPQFLISFYEKMQSDKGSIPDRFSAQQFSDYHSELNMSSLELGDSALYFCASSSGTGRGDTQYFGPGTRLTVL.